These 4 T cell receptor beta chains were sequenced from one sample in a study of early T cells in non-severe SARS-CoV-2 infection. TCRdb re-called the 5' RACE reads with MiXCR, one entry per CDR3 protein. The sample lists tens of thousands of distinct CDR3 sequences, 5.6% seen once, with 4.5% to 5.5% in the top ten. The sequencing sample was made of whole blood. The receptors originated from an adult who was a healthcare worker with PCR-confirmed SARS-CoV-2 infection or an uninfected control (not recorded which).

This clonotype appeared a few times. This chain links TRBV4-2 with TRBJ2-3; D gene unclear. Trimming took off 0 bases at V and 2 bases at J, with 12 bases between the two ends. Germline values: CDR1 LGHNA, CDR2 YNFKEQ. CDR3 length: 16 residues. DNA of the CDR3: TGTGCCAGCAGCCAAGAAAAGGCCATTCCCACAGATACGCAGTATTTT. It codes for CASSQEKAIPTDTQYF.

In its sample, this clonotype was seen many times. The chain links TRBV6-6 to TRBJ1-5; D remains ambiguous. This CDR3 region has 14 residues. The ends were cut back, 5 bases at V and 2 bases at J, with 10 bases in the middle. Per germline, CDR1 MNHNY and CDR2 SVGAGI (reference sequence). The CDR3 region has the DNA TGTGCCAGCAGTCCGGACGTCGGCAATCAGCCCCAGCATTTT. Residues: CASSPDVGNQPQHF.

The rearrangement links TRBV28 to TRBJ1-6, with 10 bases identical to TRBD1. The germline gives CDR1 MDHEN, CDR2 SYDVKM. With V trimmed by 6 bases and J by 10 bases, 6 bases remained unmatched. This CDR3 comprises 14 residues. CDR3 in DNA: TGTGCCAGCAGATTCTCGACAGGGGGCTCACCCCTCCACTTT. Its protein is CASRFSTGGSPLHF.

This clonotype was counted many times. V gene TRBV29-1 combines with J gene TRBJ2-7; 7 bases map to TRBD2. CDR1 and CDR2 (germline): SQVTM, ANQGSEA. This CDR3 comprises 13 residues. The J segment lost 2 bases and the V segment lost 4 bases, leaving 5 bases of the junction unmatched. In DNA, the CDR3 is TGCAGCGTTGTGTCTAGCGGTCCCTACGAGCAGTACTTC. Amino acids: CSVVSSGPYEQYF.